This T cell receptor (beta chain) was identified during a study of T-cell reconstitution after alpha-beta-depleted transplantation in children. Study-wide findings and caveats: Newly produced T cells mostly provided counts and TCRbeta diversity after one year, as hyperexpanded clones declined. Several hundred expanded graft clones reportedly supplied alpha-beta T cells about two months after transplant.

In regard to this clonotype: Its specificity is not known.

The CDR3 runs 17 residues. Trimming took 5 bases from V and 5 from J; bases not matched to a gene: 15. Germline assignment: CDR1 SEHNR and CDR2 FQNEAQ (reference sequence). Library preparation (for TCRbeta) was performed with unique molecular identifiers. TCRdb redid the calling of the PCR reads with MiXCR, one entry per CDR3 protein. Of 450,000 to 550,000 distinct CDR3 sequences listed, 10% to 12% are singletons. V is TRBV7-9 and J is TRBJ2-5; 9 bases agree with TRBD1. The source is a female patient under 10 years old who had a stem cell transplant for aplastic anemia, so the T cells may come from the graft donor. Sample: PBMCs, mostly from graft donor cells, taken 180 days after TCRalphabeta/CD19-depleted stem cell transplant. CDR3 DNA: TGTGCCAGCAGCGAGTACACCGGGACAGGGCTCGGGGAGACCCAGTACTTC. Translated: CASSEYTGTGLGETQYF. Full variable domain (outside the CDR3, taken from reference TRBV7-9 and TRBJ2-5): DTGVSQNPRHKITKRGQNVTFRCDPISEHNRLYWYRQTLGQGPEFLTYFQNEAQLEKSRLLSDRFSAERPKGSFSTLEIQRTEQGDSAMYLCASSEYTGTGLGETQYFGPGTRLLVL.